Shown below are 22 T cell receptor beta chains from a single sample sequenced in a study of response to subunit inactivated influenza vaccine. TCRdb fed the RT-PCR reads into MiXCR, producing one record per CDR3 protein. This table holds hundreds of thousands of distinct CDR3 sequences, approximately 17% found once. Source: PBMCs from blood, taken 4 to 6 days after vaccination. All receptors come from a man aged 45 to 65 who received an inactivated influenza vaccine.

The rearrangement links TRBV9 to TRBJ2-7; 9 nucleotides match TRBD1. Germline CDR1 and CDR2: SGDLS and YYNGEE. The V and J ends lost 4 bases and 3 bases, in that order; junction bases with no gene match: 14. The CDR3 length is 17 residues. CDR3 region: CASSLTDSRTGVYEQYF. The CDR3 bases are TGTGCCAGCAGCCTTACCGACTCCCGGACAGGGGTCTACGAGCAGTACTTC.

The chain is built from TRBV13 and TRBJ2-1; possibly TRBD2 for D (5 bases). There are 15 residues in the CDR3. The V end lost 0 bases, the J end lost 6 bases, and 12 bases lay between the germline ends. The germline gives CDR1 PRHDT, CDR2 FYEKMQ (reference sequence). Here the CDR3 DNA reads TGTGCCAGCAGCTTAGGTTGGCAGGCGGGCAATGAGCAGTTCTTC. It translates to CASSLGWQAGNEQFF.

The gene calls are TRBV20-1 and TRBJ2-7, with D possibly matching TRBD2 (6 bases). The germline V gene has CDR1 DFQATT and CDR2 SNEGSKA (reference sequence). The V gene lost 8 bases and the J gene lost 3 bases, with 23 bases spanning the gap. The CDR3 length is 15 residues. The CDR3 loop reads CSTPGDGRGIYEQYF. For the CDR3, the DNA is TGCAGTACCCCCGGGGACGGGAGAGGGATCTACGAGCAGTACTTC.

The chain couples TRBV4-2 to TRBJ1-1; 7 nucleotides agree with TRBD1. Germline V CDR1 and CDR2: LGHNA, YNFKEQ. CDR3 size: 15 residues. The ends lost 5 bases at V and 1 base at J; junction bases unmatched: 7. The CDR3 DNA reads TGTGCCAGCAGCGCCCACAGGGGAAAGAACACTGAAGCTTTCTTT. Translating it yields CASSAHRGKNTEAFF.

The chain recombines TRBV24-1 with TRBJ2-5; 10 positions agree with TRBD2. CDR1 and CDR2 from the germline V gene are KGHDR and SFDVKD. CDR3 size: 16 residues. The V and J ends lost 5 bases and 1 base, in that order; junction bases with no gene match: 6. The CDR3 sequence is CATSGASGSFQETQYF. The CDR3, as DNA: TGTGCCACCAGTGGGGCTAGCGGGAGTTTCCAAGAGACCCAGTACTTC.

This clonotype was seen a few times. The genes are TRBV10-3 and TRBJ2-7, with 9 bases matching TRBD1. Germline V lookup: CDR1 ENHRY, CDR2 SYGVKD. V lost 8 bases, J lost 6 bases, and 14 bases stayed unmatched. This CDR3 contains 15 residues. The CDR3 DNA reads TGTGCCATCTCTGAACCGGGACAGGGTATTCGCGAGCAGTACTTC. Translation: CAISEPGQGIREQYF.

V gene TRBV7-2 combines with J gene TRBJ2-6; TRBD2 matches at 7 bases. This CDR3 has 16 residues. The V gene end was trimmed by 5 bases and the J gene end by 3 bases; junction bases not matched to a gene: 7. In germline, CDR1 is SGHTA, CDR2 FQGNSA. The CDR3 DNA is TGTGCCAGCAGCCCCATGACTAGCAGTGGGGCCAACGTCCTGACTTTC. Amino acids: CASSPMTSSGANVLTF.

The sample holds a few counts of this clonotype. The chain uses TRBV27 and TRBJ2-7; TRBD1 matches 10 bases. The CDR3 runs to 14 residues. V lost 8 bases and J lost 1; bases outside the gene matches: 5. From germline, CDR1 is MNHEY and CDR2 SMNVEV (reference sequence). In DNA form, the CDR3 reads TGTGCCAGCGGACAGGGGGGAGGGTCCTACGAGCAGTACTTC. Its protein is CASGQGGGSYEQYF.

The chain uses TRBV7-2 and TRBJ2-5, with 10 bases aligning to TRBD1. V trimming: 5 bases; J trimming: 7 bases; junction bases outside the gene matches: 7. The CDR3 consists of 14 residues. Germline V gives CDR1 SGHTA, CDR2 FQGNSA. DNA of the CDR3: TGTGCCAGCAGCCCTCGACAGGGGGCGCCGACCCAGTACTTC. Translating gives CASSPRQGAPTQYF.

This clonotype was seen a few times. This rearrangement joins TRBV5-1 to TRBJ2-3; 10 bases fit TRBD2. This CDR3 has 14 residues. Germline assignment: CDR1 SGHRS and CDR2 YFSETQ. Trimming removed 5 bases from V and 5 bases from J; junction bases left unmatched: 5. CDR3 in amino acids: CASSPLAGEDTQYF. The CDR3 nucleotides read TGCGCCAGCAGTCCGCTAGCGGGAGAAGATACGCAGTATTTT.

The chain carries TRBV20-1 and TRBJ2-1; 9 nucleotides agree with TRBD2. This CDR3 contains 14 residues. CDR1 DFQATT and CDR2 SNEGSKA come from the germline V gene (reference sequence). This chain's CDR3 is CRAAGGPSDNEQFF. CDR3 DNA sequence: TGCCGAGCGGCGGGAGGGCCAAGCGACAATGAGCAGTTCTTC.

V gene TRBV12-3 or TRBV12-4 combines with J gene TRBJ2-7, with TRBD2 identical over 7 bases. V lost 5 bases and J lost 3; bases outside the gene matches: 7. CDR3 size: 14 residues. The CDR3 nucleotides are TGTGCCAGCAGTCCCGCAGGGACTATCTACGAGCAGTACTTC. Its translation is CASSPAGTIYEQYF.

The table lists this clonotype with a few counts. The genes are TRBV5-1 and TRBJ1-6; maybe TRBD1 (5 bases). CDR1 and CDR2 (germline): SGHRS, YFSETQ. V was pared by 2 bases and J by 13 bases, with 19 bases between. This CDR3 is built from 15 residues. CDR3 region: CASSFDGLGGPPLHF. CDR3 coding DNA: TGCGCCAGCAGCTTCGACGGGTTGGGGGGACCCCCCCTCCACTTT.

This chain uses TRBV4-1 with TRBJ2-1; D may be TRBD1 (5 bases). V was trimmed by 1 base and J by 0 bases, leaving 10 bases between them. The CDR3 loop spans 16 amino acids. CDR1 is MGHRA, CDR2 YSYEKL, per germline. CDR3 in amino acids: CASSQGRGSSYNEQFF. The CDR3 nucleotides are TGCGCCAGCAGCCAAGGTAGGGGAAGCTCCTACAATGAGCAGTTCTTC.

The chain uses TRBV9 and TRBJ2-5; 10 nucleotides match TRBD2. The CDR3 spans 16 residues. Germline V gives CDR1 SGDLS, CDR2 YYNGEE. J was trimmed by 2 bases and V by 3 bases; bases with no gene match: 7. CDR3 sequence: CASSAGTSVPQETQYF. The DNA for the CDR3 is TGTGCCAGCAGCGCCGGGACTAGCGTCCCGCAAGAGACCCAGTACTTC.

The chain uses TRBV7-6 and TRBJ1-4, with 7 bases lining up with TRBD1. CDR1 and CDR2 (germline): SGHVS, FNYEAQ. Losses at the gene ends were 5 bases for V and 7 bases for J; bases not matched to a gene: 7. CDR3 length: 14 residues. The CDR3 bases are TGTGCCAGCAGCCGCGGGACAGAGTTTGAAAAACTGTTTTTT. This sequence encodes CASSRGTEFEKLFF.

This clonotype was observed at least ten times. The rearrangement joins TRBV11-2 to TRBJ2-7; D gene unclear. Germline V lookup: CDR1 SGHAT, CDR2 FQNNGV. The CDR3 spans 12 residues. V lost 5 bases to trimming and J lost 5 bases, with 10 bases between them. The CDR3 protein is CASSPNVNEQYF. CDR3 sequence (DNA): TGTGCCAGCAGCCCCAACGTAAACGAGCAGTACTTC.

This clonotype was observed a handful of times. V usage is TRBV7-2 and J usage is TRBJ2-5; 14 bases fit TRBD2. This CDR3 is built from 16 residues. V shed 8 bases and J 5 bases; nucleotides not matched to a gene: 10. The germline V gene has CDR1 SGHTA and CDR2 FQGNSA. The CDR3 loop is CASGTGTSGSVETQYF. CDR3 DNA: TGTGCCAGCGGGACCGGGACTAGCGGGAGTGTTGAGACCCAGTACTTC.

The rearrangement joins TRBV20-1 to TRBJ2-7; 9 nucleotides match TRBD1. This CDR3 has 15 amino acids. Germline V gives CDR1 DFQATT, CDR2 SNEGSKA (reference sequence). V was pared by 0 bases and J by 0 bases, with 3 bases of the junction left unmatched. The CDR3 sequence: CSAREQGAGSYEQYF. The DNA of the CDR3 is TGCAGTGCTAGAGAACAGGGGGCAGGCTCCTACGAGCAGTACTTC.

This clonotype was counted at least ten times. The chain combines TRBV29-1 with TRBJ2-7, with 8 bases fitting TRBD1. This CDR3 spans 12 amino acids. Germline V gives CDR1 SQVTM, CDR2 ANQGSEA. V lost 7 bases, J lost 9 bases, and 11 bases stayed unmatched. DNA for the CDR3: TGCAGCGCCCCGGACAGGGTGTGTGTGCAGTACTTC. The encoded protein is CSAPDRVCVQYF.

Notes on this clonotype: Sequence at one end of the junction differs from germline and may be a read error. CDR3 DNA: TGTGCCAGCAGTGCCTTTCCTTACGAACAGTACTTC. As protein: CASSAFPYEQYF. The genes are TRBV12-3 or TRBV12-4 and TRBJ2-7; no clear D gene. This CDR3 spans 12 amino acids.

This clonotype was seen more than once but under ten times. The gene calls are TRBV6-1 and TRBJ1-5; no clear D. Germline CDR1 and CDR2: MNHNS and SASEGT. The CDR3 sequence is 13 residues long. Trimming took 1 base from V and 9 from J, leaving 10 bases between them. The DNA of the CDR3 is TGTGCCAGCAGTGAAGAGACCCGCTTGCCCCAGCATTTT. This translates into CASSEETRLPQHF.